These 30 T cell receptor beta chains came from one sample sequenced in a study of siplizumab effects on memory and regulatory T cells. Repertoires were generated with immunoSEQ multiplex PCR, while TCRdb's copy carries only in-frame clones and drops some. The data contain over a thousand clones, 74% of them singletons. Sequences were obtained from TEMRA CD8+ T cells sorted from blood. Noted subset: unstimulated CD8+ CD45RA+ effector memory T cells. All receptors derive from a human donor in good health.

The chain employs TRBV5-6 and TRBJ1-1; D remains unclear. Germline V lookup: CDR1 SGHDT, CDR2 YYEEEE. V was cut by 1 base and J by 4 bases, with 11 bases left in between. The length of the CDR3 is 14 residues. CDR3 nucleotide sequence: TGTGCCAGCAGCTTGTCGGTGGGAGGCACTGAAGCTTTCTTT. Its translation is CASSLSVGGTEAFF.

This chain uses TRBV9 with TRBJ1-2; D perhaps matches TRBD1 (6 bases). The CDR3 covers 14 residues. CDR1 SGDLS and CDR2 YYNGEE come from the germline V gene. Trimming pared 3 bases from V and 4 bases from J, leaving 13 bases between. Written as DNA, the CDR3 is TGTGCCAGCAGCGGCCAGGGGTCAAGCTATGGCTACACCTTC. This gives the protein CASSGQGSSYGYTF.

The V and J genes are TRBV7-8 and TRBJ2-7; D uncertain. The germline CDR1 and CDR2 sequences are SGHVS and FQNEAQ. CDR3 length equals 12 residues. The V and J ends lost 4 bases and 3 bases respectively, with 7 bases between them. In DNA form, the CDR3 reads TGTGCCAGCAGCTCCGCCAGCTACGAGCAGTACTTC. It encodes CASSSASYEQYF.

This clone was detected only once. The J gene is TRBJ2-5, the V gene TRBV19; TRBD2 agrees at 15 bases. Germline V CDR1 and CDR2: LNHDA, SQIVND (reference sequence). CDR3 length: 16 residues. J was trimmed by 5 bases and V by 4 bases; bases with no gene match: 5. The CDR3: CASSTGLAGGGETQYF. The CDR3 coding sequence is TGTGCCAGTAGTACGGGACTAGCGGGAGGAGGGGAGACCCAGTACTTC.

This chain connects TRBV9 to TRBJ1-6; 8 bases are shared with TRBD1. Unmatched junction bases numbered 12, after V lost 0 bases and J lost 10 bases. Germline lookup yields CDR1 SGDLS and CDR2 YYNGEE. The CDR3 is 17 residues long. CDR3 in amino acids: CASSVEPQDRVSSPLHF. CDR3 DNA: TGTGCCAGCAGCGTAGAGCCCCAGGACAGGGTTTCATCACCCCTCCACTTT.

Relative to its sample, this clone is medium-sized (0.01 to 0.1%). The rearrangement joins TRBV9 to TRBJ1-5; possibly TRBD1 for D (6 bases). The V and J ends lost 3 bases and 0 bases respectively, with 10 bases between them. Germline V gives CDR1 SGDLS, CDR2 YYNGEE. This CDR3 is built from 15 residues. The CDR3 bases are TGTGCCAGCAGCGCCCAGGGGAATAGCAATCAGCCCCAGCATTTT. Protein product: CASSAQGNSNQPQHF.

This clone was seen more than once but under ten times. The V gene is TRBV5-6, the J gene TRBJ2-7; D unclear. The CDR3 is 12 residues long. V lost 2 bases and J 3 bases, leaving 6 bases between the germline ends. Looked up from germline, CDR1 is SGHDT and CDR2 is YYEEEE. The CDR3: CASSLVFYEQYF. Written as DNA, the CDR3 is TGTGCCAGCAGCTTAGTGTTCTACGAGCAGTACTTC.

This clone has a handful of counts. The genes are TRBV6-5 and TRBJ2-3; 14 bases line up with TRBD2. The CDR3 sequence is 16 residues long. Germline CDR1 MNHEY, CDR2 SVGAGI. J was trimmed by 3 bases and V by 4 bases; bases with no gene match: 3. This chain's CDR3 is CASSSRLAGGTDTQYF. For the CDR3, the DNA is TGTGCCAGCAGTTCAAGACTAGCGGGAGGGACAGATACGCAGTATTTT.

The chain uses TRBV21-1 and TRBJ2-7; TRBD2, as called in the table, went unchecked against the DNA. TRBV21-1 is marked as a pseudogene. This CDR3 comprises 12 residues. CDR3 region: CASSLVFYEQYF. The CDR3 DNA reads TGTGCCAGCAGCTTAGTGTTCTACGAGCAGTACTTC.

This chain joins TRBV2 and TRBJ2-3, with 16 nucleotides matching TRBD2. V lost 8 bases to trimming and J lost 1 base; unmatched junction nucleotides: 12. Germline V gene lookup returns CDR1 SNHLY and CDR2 FYNNEI. This CDR3 region has 19 residues. The CDR3 DNA reads as TGTGCCAGCCTCAACAAACCGGGACTAGCGGGAGGGGGCACAGATACGCAGTATTTT. Translating gives CASLNKPGLAGGGTDTQYF.

The chain carries TRBV6-7 and TRBJ2-7; possibly TRBD2 for D (6 bases). TRBV6-7 is noted as an ORF with a role that remains uncertain. V shed 2 bases and J shed 2 bases, with 16 bases lying between them. The CDR3 is 16 amino acids. This CDR3 reads CASSYPLAIVPYEQYF. The CDR3 DNA sequence: TGTGCCAGCAGTTACCCGCTAGCGATTGTCCCCTACGAGCAGTACTTC.

The rearrangement links TRBV11-2 to TRBJ1-1; weak D call: TRBD1 (5 bases). The CDR3 has 14 amino acids. The V end lost 5 bases, the J end lost 1 base, and 11 bases lay between the germline ends. In germline, CDR1 is SGHAT, CDR2 FQNNGV. The CDR3 here is CASSPGPRNTEAFF. As DNA, the CDR3 is TGTGCCAGCAGCCCGGGACCGAGGAACACTGAAGCTTTCTTT.

The chain employs TRBV7-9 and TRBJ2-1, with D maybe TRBD2 (5 bases). V was clipped by 3 bases and J by 7 bases, with 13 bases between them. The CDR3 is 14 amino acids. Germline V gene lookup returns CDR1 SEHNR and CDR2 FQNEAQ (reference sequence). CDR3 DNA: TGTGCCAGCAGCTTTGTGGGAGCGCGGAATGAGCAGTTCTTC. This encodes CASSFVGARNEQFF.

This chain uses TRBV9 with TRBJ1-1; D call uncertain. CDR3 length: 13 residues. The V end lost 0 bases, the J end lost 8 bases, and 11 bases lay between the germline ends. Germline lookup yields CDR1 SGDLS and CDR2 YYNGEE. Written as DNA, the CDR3 is TGTGCCAGCAGCGTAGATGAATTCGAAGAAGCTTTCTTT. This codes for CASSVDEFEEAFF.

The chain employs TRBV29-1 and TRBJ2-7, with 12 bases lining up with TRBD2. The CDR3 has 13 amino acids. V lost 4 bases to trimming and J lost 4 bases; unmatched junction nucleotides: 2. The V gene's germline CDR1 is SQVTM and CDR2 ANQGSEA. This CDR3 is CSVVGTSGYEQYF. DNA for the CDR3: TGCAGCGTTGTCGGGACTAGCGGGTACGAGCAGTACTTC.

The chain links TRBV5-6 to TRBJ1-2, with D possibly TRBD1 on 6 matching bases. This CDR3 contains 13 residues. The V and J ends lost 5 bases and 10 bases respectively, with 18 bases between them. Germline CDR1 SGHDT, CDR2 YYEEEE. CDR3 residues: CASSPDSSMSYTF. In DNA form, the CDR3 reads TGTGCCAGCAGTCCGGACAGTTCTATGTCCTACACCTTC.

The gene calls are TRBV6-5 and TRBJ1-2; 7 nucleotides align to TRBD1. The V segment lost 5 bases and the J segment 8 bases; nucleotides outside the gene matches: 11. CDR1 and CDR2 (germline): MNHEY, SVGAGI. The CDR3 extends over 14 amino acids. The DNA of the CDR3 is TGTGCCAGCAGTAGGGGAAAAGGGGGCGGAGGCTACACCTTC. This translates into CASSRGKGGGGYTF.

The chain has TRBV19 and TRBJ1-5, with a weak D call TRBD1 (5 bases). Trimming removed 1 base from V and 7 bases from J, with 14 bases in between. Germline V gene data show CDR1 as LNHDA and CDR2 as SQIVND (reference sequence). The CDR3 is 15 residues long. The DNA for the CDR3 is TGTGCCAGTAGTATAGGAAGGGGACTCGGCCAGCCCCAGCATTTT. This codes for CASSIGRGLGQPQHF.

This clone qualifies as medium-sized. V gene TRBV9 combines with J gene TRBJ2-1, with 13 bases aligning to TRBD2. J was trimmed by 2 bases and V by 1 base; bases with no gene match: 12. Germline CDR1 and CDR2: SGDLS and YYNGEE. CDR3 length: 20 amino acids. The CDR3 reads CASSVPPGLAGSGTYNEQFF. The DNA for the CDR3 is TGTGCCAGCAGCGTACCCCCGGGACTAGCGGGATCCGGTACCTACAATGAGCAGTTCTTC.

This chain joins TRBV7-9 and TRBJ2-1, with D hard to call. In germline, CDR1 is SEHNR, CDR2 FQNEAQ (reference sequence). This CDR3 region has 14 residues. V lost 6 bases to trimming and J lost 8 bases, with 17 bases between them. The CDR3 is CASRSYAAVDEQFF. The CDR3 coding sequence is TGTGCCAGCAGATCCTACGCCGCCGTCGATGAGCAGTTCTTC. The full variable domain, rest sourced from reference TRBV7-9 and TRBJ2-1, is DTGVSQNPRHKITKRGQNVTFRCDPISEHNRLYWYRQTLGQGPEFLTYFQNEAQLEKSRLLSDRFSAERPKGSFSTLEIQRTEQGDSAMYLCASRSYAAVDEQFFGPGTRLTVL.

The CDR3 here is CASSSRLAGGTDTQYF. CDR3 coding DNA: TGTGCCAGCAGTTCAAGACTAGCGGGAGGGACAGATACGCAGTATTTT. This chain connects TRBV2 to TRBJ2-3, with 14 bases lining up with TRBD2. V was clipped by 5 bases and J by 3 bases; unmatched bases: 4. This CDR3 spans 16 amino acids. Germline-derived CDR1 and CDR2 are SNHLY and FYNNEI.

This chain uses TRBV5-4 with TRBJ1-6; weak D call: TRBD1 (5 bases). The CDR3 spans 14 residues. CDR1 is SGHNT, CDR2 YYREEE, per germline (reference sequence). The V gene lost 3 bases and the J gene lost 7 bases, with 11 bases spanning the gap. CDR3 protein: CASSSGQPNSPLHF. DNA of the CDR3: TGTGCCAGCAGCTCAGGGCAGCCCAATTCACCCCTCCACTTT.

In the case of this clone: An end of the junction does not agree with germline; a read error may underlie this. The J gene is TRBJ1-5, the V gene TRBV5-1; D call uncertain. The CDR3 runs 14 residues. CDR1 SGHRS and CDR2 YFSETQ come from the germline V gene. The CDR3 DNA reads as TGTGCCAGCAGCTTGGGAATTCTAGATCAGCCCCAGCATTTT. This translates into CASSLGILDQPQHF. The whole variable domain, remainder taken from reference TRBV5-1 and TRBJ1-5, is KAGVTQTPRYLIKTRGQQVTLSCSPISGHRSVSWYQQTPGQGLQFLFEYFSETQRNKGNFPGRFSGRQFSNSRSEMNVSTLELGDSALYLCASSLGILDQPQHFGDGTRLSIL.

The rearrangement uses TRBV11-3 and TRBJ2-7, with TRBD2 matching over 10 bases. The CDR3 spans 16 residues. The junction had 8 bases not matched to a gene; V was cut back by 5 bases and J by 1 base. The germline V gene has CDR1 SGHNT and CDR2 YENEEA. In nucleotides, the CDR3 is TGTGCCAGCAGCCGCCGAACTAGCGGGGAATCCTACGAGCAGTACTTC. Its translation: CASSRRTSGESYEQYF.

This clone is categorized as medium-sized. The V call is TRBV2, the J call TRBJ2-1; 10 bases map to TRBD2. Germline CDR1 is SNHLY and CDR2 is FYNNEI. The CDR3 is made up of 14 amino acids. V lost 6 bases, J lost 2 bases, and 1 base stayed unmatched. The CDR3 coding sequence is TGTGCCAGCAGAGCGGGAGGGCCCTACAATGAGCAGTTCTTC. Its translation: CASRAGGPYNEQFF.

The rearrangement joins TRBV28 to TRBJ2-5; D uncertain. V lost 6 bases to trimming and J lost 4 bases, with 18 bases between them. The CDR3 is 15 amino acids. Germline V CDR1 and CDR2: MDHEN, SYDVKM. In DNA form, the CDR3 reads TGTGCCAGCAGACAAGTGTCTGGGGATCCAGAGACCCAGTACTTC. Translating it yields CASRQVSGDPETQYF.

Remarks on this clone: A read error is likely here: a far larger clone is one base away. Other DNA variants within this sample encode the same CDR3. This chain joins TRBV7-9 and TRBJ1-1; D possibly corresponds to TRBD1 (5 bases). This CDR3 spans 16 amino acids. Per the germline V gene, CDR1 is SEHNR and CDR2 is FQNEAQ (reference sequence). Trimming left V 5 bases short and J 1 base short, with 17 bases between. CDR3 sequence reads: CASSQARDSANTEAFF. The CDR3 region has the DNA TGTGCCAGCAGCCAGGCCCGGGACTCAGCGAACACTGAAGCTTTCTTT.

Judged by abundance, this clone is large. The CDR3, as DNA: TGTGCCAGCAGCCTGGCGCCTTATTCGAACTACGAGCAGTACTTC. It yields the protein CASSLAPYSNYEQYF. V usage is TRBV27 and J usage is TRBJ2-7; no firm D call. CDR1 MNHEY and CDR2 SMNVEV come from the germline V gene (reference sequence). The CDR3 is made up of 15 amino acids. V was shortened by 6 bases and J by 3 bases, with 18 bases between the two germline ends.

This clone is termed large. The genes are TRBV9 and TRBJ1-6; D gene unclear. Trimming shortened V by 3 bases and J by 7 bases, and 5 bases separated the two germline ends. This CDR3 comprises 12 residues. Germline CDR1 is SGDLS and CDR2 is YYNGEE. In DNA form, the CDR3 reads TGTGCCAGCAGCGGTTTAAATTCACCCCTCCACTTT. Translating it yields CASSGLNSPLHF.

The chain uses TRBV30 and TRBJ2-1; D is undetermined. With 4 bases removed from V and 2 bases from J, the gap between germline ends came to 18 bases. The CDR3 totals 16 residues. Germline V lookup: CDR1 GTSNPN, CDR2 SVGIG (reference sequence). This CDR3 reads CAWTLEPGGAYNEQFF. The CDR3 nucleotides are TGTGCCTGGACCCTGGAGCCTGGTGGAGCCTACAATGAGCAGTTCTTC.